This TCR beta chain was sequenced during a study of shared clonotypes between healthy human individuals. The CD4+ fraction was divided into a CD45RA+ naive subset and a CD45RA-negative memory subset. Genomic DNA belonging to each subset was distributed in equal measure over several immunoSEQ plates. Produced via immunoSEQ multiplex PCR; TCRdb's table is partial and in-frame only. Here the sample spans 950,000 to 1,300,000 clones, roughly 75% being singletons. CDR1 is LNHDA and CDR2 is SQIVND in the germline V gene (reference sequence). The CDR3 is made up of 13 amino acids. The trim removed 7 bases at V and 5 bases at J, leaving 7 bases unmatched.

The chain has TRBV19 and TRBJ2-5; 7 bases agree with TRBD1. The clonotype originates from a young man in good health. The sample taken for sequencing was memory CD4+ T cells sorted from blood. Subset reported: CD45RA-negative fraction. The CDR3 sequence: CASKRGGGETQYF. The CDR3 DNA reads TGTGCCAGTAAGAGAGGGGGCGGTGAGACCCAGTACTTC.